The 13 T cell receptor beta chains given below trace back to one sample, sequenced in a study of technical replicates of blood from a handful of donors. Measured with immunoSEQ multiplex PCR; TCRdb has only the in-frame clones, and not every one. The data contain under 100,000 clones, 96% of them singletons. The specimen was T cells isolated from PBMCs. The receptors come from a human donor in good health.

The chain uses TRBV30 and TRBJ2-3; D is possibly TRBD2 (5 bases). This CDR3 has 15 amino acids. Germline-derived CDR1 and CDR2 are GTSNPN and SVGIG (reference sequence). V gave up 5 bases and J gave up 1 base, with 16 bases separating them. The CDR3 nucleotides are TGTGCCTGGGGCCGAGGCGGGCCGGGCACAGATACGCAGTATTTT. This sequence encodes CAWGRGGPGTDTQYF.

This clone occurred once. The genes are TRBV7-2 and TRBJ2-7; 11 bases fit TRBD2. CDR3 length equals 16 residues. Per the germline V gene, CDR1 is SGHTA and CDR2 is FQGNSA. The junction had 10 bases not matched to a gene; V was cut back by 5 bases and J by 4 bases. Here the CDR3 reads CASSPGGSGRGYEQYF. In DNA, the CDR3 is TGTGCCAGCAGCCCAGGTGGTAGCGGGAGGGGATACGAGCAGTACTTC.

This chain connects TRBV10-2 to TRBJ1-2; TRBD1 might be the D (6 bases). Germline V lookup: CDR1 WSHSY, CDR2 SAAADI. Trimming removed 3 bases at V and 0 bases at J, with 11 bases between. The CDR3 sequence is 15 residues long. The CDR3 sequence is CASSDRTVTNYGYTF. CDR3 in DNA: TGCGCCAGCAGTGATCGGACAGTAACTAACTATGGCTACACCTTC.

This clone has a single count. This rearrangement joins TRBV29-1 to TRBJ1-1; D gene unclear. This CDR3 has 14 residues. Trimming removed 7 bases from V and 3 bases from J, with 18 bases in between. Germline values: CDR1 SQVTM, CDR2 ANQGSEA. CDR3 in DNA: TGCAGCGCCACTTCTCTAGGGAGGGACACTGAAGCTTTCTTT. Amino acids: CSATSLGRDTEAFF.

The chain employs TRBV2 and TRBJ2-1, with D possibly TRBD2 on 6 matching bases. V dropped 8 bases and J dropped 8 bases, with 22 bases sitting between them. The germline CDR1 and CDR2 sequences are SNHLY and FYNNEI. This CDR3 contains 15 residues. The chain's CDR3 is CASPQVLTGEDEQFF. In nucleotides, the CDR3 is TGTGCCAGCCCCCAGGTACTTACGGGAGAAGATGAGCAGTTCTTC.

In this sample, this clone turned up many times. The chain carries TRBV28 and TRBJ1-2; D unresolved. Germline V gene lookup returns CDR1 MDHEN and CDR2 SYDVKM. This CDR3 is built from 14 residues. With 4 bases removed from V and 1 base from J, the gap between germline ends came to 10 bases. DNA of the CDR3: TGTGCCAGCAGTTACCCAGAGGGTAACTATGGCTACACCTTC. Its protein is CASSYPEGNYGYTF.

This clone was seen just once. The chain uses TRBV28 and TRBJ2-7, with TRBD2 identical over 10 bases. The V gene end was trimmed by 6 bases and the J gene end by 5 bases; junction bases not matched to a gene: 7. This CDR3 is 14 amino acids long. Germline V gene data show CDR1 as MDHEN and CDR2 as SYDVKM. CDR3 loop: CASRAPSGSHEQYF. CDR3 in DNA: TGTGCCAGCAGGGCCCCTAGCGGGAGCCACGAGCAGTACTTC. Complete variable domain (other parts from reference TRBV28 and TRBJ2-7): DVKVTQSSRYLVKRTGEKVFLECVQDMDHENMFWYRQDPGLGLRLIYFSYDVKMKEKGDIPEGYSVSREKKERFSLILESASTNQTSMYLCASRAPSGSHEQYFGPGTRLTVT.

J is TRBJ1-4 and V is TRBV11-2; 7 bases agree with TRBD1. The length of the CDR3 is 16 residues. With V trimmed by 1 base and J by 4 bases, 6 bases remained unmatched. Germline V lookup: CDR1 SGHAT, CDR2 FQNNGV. CDR3 bases: TGTGCCAGCAGCTTAGGCGAGGGGGCGGTTAATGAAAAACTGTTTTTT. Translating gives CASSLGEGAVNEKLFF.

The rearrangement links TRBV29-1 to TRBJ2-1; the D gene is possibly TRBD2 (7 bases). The CDR3 loop spans 16 amino acids. Germline V gives CDR1 SQVTM, CDR2 ANQGSEA. The germline V and J ends were trimmed by 6 bases and 4 bases, with 22 bases remaining between them. The CDR3 nucleotides are TGCAGCGTGTGGCCCCAGGGGCGGGAGAGTTACAATGAGCAGTTCTTC. It specifies CSVWPQGRESYNEQFF.

J is TRBJ1-5 and V is TRBV28, with 8 positions matching TRBD1. Losses at the gene ends were 6 bases for V and 7 bases for J; bases not matched to a gene: 11. CDR1 and CDR2 (germline): MDHEN, SYDVKM. The CDR3 extends over 15 amino acids. The DNA for the CDR3 is TGTGCCAGCAGCCCGGGACAGGCCGTTAACCAGCCCCAGCATTTT. This sequence encodes CASSPGQAVNQPQHF.

The V gene is TRBV6-1, the J gene TRBJ2-7; 7 nucleotides line up with TRBD2. V trimming: 0 bases; J trimming: 2 bases; junction bases outside the gene matches: 4. The CDR3 covers 15 residues. The V gene's germline CDR1 is MNHNS and CDR2 SASEGT. The CDR3 reads CASSEAWGGTYEQYF. The CDR3 DNA reads as TGTGCCAGCAGTGAAGCTTGGGGGGGGACCTACGAGCAGTACTTC.

The chain is built from TRBV6-1 and TRBJ2-2, with no clear D. The ends were cut back, 8 bases at V and 15 bases at J, with 13 bases in the middle. The CDR3 extends over 10 amino acids. The germline V gene has CDR1 MNHNS and CDR2 SASEGT. DNA of the CDR3: TGTGCCAGCGCCTACTACGGATTGTTTTTT. The encoded protein is CASAYYGLFF.

This clone turned up a few times. This sequence joins TRBV7-2 and TRBJ2-1, with a weak D call TRBD2 (6 bases). Germline lookup yields CDR1 SGHTA and CDR2 FQGNSA. This CDR3 comprises 16 residues. The V and J ends lost 4 bases and 6 bases respectively, with 19 bases between them. In DNA, the CDR3 is TGTGCCAGCAGCTGGCGGGACTTCGCATCGCCCAATGAGCAGTTCTTC. It is translated as CASSWRDFASPNEQFF. Looking up the rest from reference TRBV7-2 and TRBJ2-1 gives the full variable domain: GAGVSQSPSNKVTEKGKDVELRCDPISGHTALYWYRQSLGQGLEFLIYFQGNSAPDKSGLPSDRFSAERTGGSVSTLTIQRTQQEDSAVYLCASSWRDFASPNEQFFGPGTRLTVL.